This T cell receptor (beta chain) is from a study of technical replicates of blood from several donors. TCRdb keeps only in-frame clones here, not all; method: immunoSEQ multiplex PCR. The data hold some 80,000 clones, with around nine tenths observed a single time. The CDR3 runs 11 residues. The germline V and J ends were trimmed by 4 bases and 9 bases, with 12 bases remaining between them. Germline CDR1 and CDR2: SQVTM and ANQGSEA. V gene TRBV29-1 combines with J gene TRBJ1-2, with D tentatively TRBD1 (5 bases). The sequenced material came from T cells isolated from PBMCs. This sequence originates from a human donor in good health. The CDR3 sequence: CSVAQGPRYTF. As DNA, the CDR3 is TGCAGCGTTGCCCAGGGCCCCCGCTACACCTTC. The full variable domain, rest sourced from reference TRBV29-1 and TRBJ1-2, is SAVISQKPSRDICQRGTSLTIQCQVDSQVTMMFWYRQQPGQSLTLIATANQGSEATYESGFVIDKFPISRPNLTFSTLTVSNMSPEDSSIYLCSVAQGPRYTFGSGTRLTVV.